This TCR beta chain comes out of a study of beta chain features in type 1 diabetes (dated by TCRdb to between 2018 and 2020). Regarding the complete study: Mean age, gender distribution, total cell number and subset yield were not different between patients and healthy donors. A total of around 110,000,000 sorted cells were examined across all samples, and a strong correlation was observed between cell number per subset and RNA yield. In the study, recently diagnosed type 1 diabetes patients and matched healthy donors were compared on the TCRB repertoires of their sorted circulating CD4+ T cell subsets. Regulatory and stem cell-like memory subsets were isolated from only 8 patients and roughly 8 healthy donors, whereas naive and central memory subsets came from all 30 or so donors. Study-wide findings and limitations: Shorter templates might have been favored by PCR, but patient and control samples were amplified and corrected together, so both groups would have been affected equally by any skew. In all four CD4+ subsets, TCRB CDR3 length was moderately but significantly shorter in type 1 diabetes patients. At VDJ recombination sites, type 1 diabetes patients had fewer insertions and more deleted nucleotides, which implies abnormalities in thymic rearrangement. HLA sub-analyses involved small numbers of individuals, so any influence of HLA type on TCRB rearrangement remained unresolved. Because cDNA rather than genomic DNA was sequenced, highly expressing activated cells could have been over-represented, although no difference in activation and CD3 levels was found between groups. Naive, central memory and regulatory TCRB repertoires appeared to be more similar among patients than among healthy donors.

On this clone: The specificity of this receptor is unknown. There are no base qualities to consult, and no much larger clone falls within one base.

The High Capacity cDNA Reverse Transcription Kit was used to reverse transcribe all of the isolated RNA, meaning that expressed TCRB transcripts were what got sequenced. Deep immunoSEQ sequencing was applied to naive, central memory and regulatory T cell samples, giving an average of roughly 3.3 million total reads per sample. Sorted cells were lysed in RLT buffer and RNA was extracted with DNase-treated RNeasy Micro or Mini kits, depending on cell number. To prevent cross-contamination, every cell subset was processed on its own, while patient and healthy donor samples were processed together. Using the immunoSEQ multiplex PCR, TCRB sequences were amplified from cDNA into 87-bp fragments spanning the CDR3 region. The amplicons were sequenced using the Illumina HiSeq platform. For the original study's pipeline: Synthetic template baselines were used to correct PCR bias computationally, reads within Hamming distance 2 were collapsed together, and singletons that could not be merged were discarded. Reads were aligned to IMGT to assign V, D and J genes, CDR3 length, and insertions or deletions at six rearrangement sites. Within each subset, clonotype counts were normalized to sorted cell number, after which true diversity and Gini coefficients were computed with the tcR R package. The overlap coefficient, calculated on TCRB nucleotide sequences, was used to quantify repertoire sharing. As a proxy for the pre-selection repertoire, out-of-frame TCRB sequences from naive cells were analyzed. This immuneACCESS table, as held by TCRdb, lists in-frame sequences with V and J called but not all clones. Of the missing ones, under half trace to an unresolved V gene in checked studies; the others have no known cause. V and J calls and clone size are given by that table; D and trimming were obtained from the DNA. The sample table contains hundreds of thousands of clones; only one count was recorded for around 28% of them. Of the sample, 0.06% to 0.07% is held by the ten largest clones.

The germline V gene provides CDR1 MNHEY and CDR2 SVGAGI. The CDR3 runs 16 residues from the cysteine to the phenylalanine. Only CDR3 DNA is held: 48 bases, read in frame from base 1. Relative to germline, V is 2 bases shorter and J is 2 bases shorter, with 16 bases between their ends. Each donor gave one peripheral blood draw, roughly 110 mL on average, collected into heparinised tubes. A BD FACSAria II and a panel including CD45RO, CCR7, CD25, CD127, CD95 and CD27 were used to sort naive, central memory, regulatory and stem cell-like memory CD4+ T cells. Purity was above 95% for every sorted population. PBMCs were separated immediately by Lymphoprep density gradient centrifugation and were stained directly, without being cultured. So that batch effects would be minimized, each experiment stained and sorted samples in pairs, pairing one healthy donor with one patient.

The receptor chain draws on TRBV6-5 and TRBJ2-7; the D gene is perhaps TRBD2, on 5 matching bases. The sample consisted of naive CD4+ T cells from blood. This sample's cell subset or site label indicates: true naive CD4+ T cells. The source is a man aged 18-30 years in good health. CDR3 sequence: CASSYGNRGTTYEQYF. Here is the DNA: TGTGCCAGCAGTTACGGGAATCGGGGTACCACCTACGAGCAGTACTTC.